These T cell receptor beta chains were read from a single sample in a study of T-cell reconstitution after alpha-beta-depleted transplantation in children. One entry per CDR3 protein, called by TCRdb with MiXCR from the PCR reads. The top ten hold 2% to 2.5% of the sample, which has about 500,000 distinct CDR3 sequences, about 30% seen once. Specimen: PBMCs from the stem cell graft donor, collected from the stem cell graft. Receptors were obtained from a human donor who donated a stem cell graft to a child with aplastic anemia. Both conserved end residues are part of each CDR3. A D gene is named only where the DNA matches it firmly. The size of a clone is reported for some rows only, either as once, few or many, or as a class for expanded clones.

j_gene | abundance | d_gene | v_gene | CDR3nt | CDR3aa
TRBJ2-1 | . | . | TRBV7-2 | TGTGCCAGCAGCTTACTTCGGCTAAATGAGCAGTTCTTC | CASSLLRLNEQFF
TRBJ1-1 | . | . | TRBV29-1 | TGCAGCGTTCCAGGGGCCAGCCGGCCGAACACTGAAGCTTTCTTT | CSVPGASRPNTEAFF
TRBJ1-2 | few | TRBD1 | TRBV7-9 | TGTGCCAGTACAGGGGCCAGGGGCTACACCTTC | CASTGARGYTF
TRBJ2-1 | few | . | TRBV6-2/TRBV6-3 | TGTGCCAGCAGTTCCACCTCACTAGGCAATGAGCAGTTCTTC | CASSSTSLGNEQFF
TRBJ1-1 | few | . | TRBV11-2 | TGTGCCAGCAGCTTAGATAGAGTCGAAGCTTTCTTT | CASSLDRVEAFF
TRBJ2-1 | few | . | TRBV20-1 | TGCAGTGCTAGAACGAGCGCTCGAGCAGAGCAGTTCTTC | CSARTSARAEQFF
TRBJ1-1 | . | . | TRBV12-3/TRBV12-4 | TGTGCCACCACAAAACAGGGCTCGTTGTTGGGGACTGAAGCTTTCTTT | CATTKQGSLLGTEAFF
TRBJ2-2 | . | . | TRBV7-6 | TGTGCCAGCAGCGGAAGTGGCCGTGGGAGCACCGGGGAGCTGTTTTTT | CASSGSGRGSTGELFF
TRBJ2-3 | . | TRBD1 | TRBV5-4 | TGTGCCAGCAGCTTGGAACAGGGGGCTTTAACAGATACGCAGTATTTT | CASSLEQGALTDTQYF
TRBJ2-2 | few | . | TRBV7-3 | TGTGCCAGCAGCCCAGGCAGGCTAGAGAACACCGGGGAGCTGTTTTTT | CASSPGRLENTGELFF
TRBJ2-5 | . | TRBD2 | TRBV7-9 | TGTGCCAGCAGCTTAATGGGACTAGAGATAGAGACCCAGTACTTC | CASSLMGLEIETQYF
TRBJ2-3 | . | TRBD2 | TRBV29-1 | TGCAGCGTTGTCGGCGGGAGGGCCACAGATACGCAGTATTTT | CSVVGGRATDTQYF
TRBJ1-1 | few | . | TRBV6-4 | TGTGCCAGCAGCTCACCGCCCGGGACAACGAACACTGAAGCTTTCTTT | CASSSPPGTTNTEAFF
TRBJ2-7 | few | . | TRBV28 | TGTGCCAGCAGTTCCCCTAGGGAGCAGTACTTC | CASSSPREQYF
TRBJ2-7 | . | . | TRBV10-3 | TGTGCCATCAGTGTTTCCCCGGGAGAGCAAGTAGGCGAGCAGTACTTC | CAISVSPGEQVGEQYF
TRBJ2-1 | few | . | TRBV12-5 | TGTGCTAGTGGTGACCCGTCGGCAGGGGAAATTCCAAATGAGCAGTTCTTC | CASGDPSAGEIPNEQFF
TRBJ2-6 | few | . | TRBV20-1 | TGCAGTGCTAGAGATCTCGAACGCCTCTCTGGGGCCAACGTCCTGACTTTC | CSARDLERLSGANVLTF
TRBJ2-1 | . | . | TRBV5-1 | TGCGCCAGCCAGACAGGGGAGGGATACAATGAGCAGTTCTTC | CASQTGEGYNEQFF
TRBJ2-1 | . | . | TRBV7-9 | TGTGCCAGCAGCTACAAGACGGACGGGTACAATGAGCAGTTCTTC | CASSYKTDGYNEQFF
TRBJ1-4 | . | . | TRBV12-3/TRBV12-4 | TGTGCCAGCAGAGGCCGACACCTAACTAATGAAAAACTGTTTTTT | CASRGRHLTNEKLFF
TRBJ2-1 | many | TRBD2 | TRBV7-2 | TGTGCCAGCAGCCCCCGGACTAGCGGGCCCTTACCCTACAATGAGCAGTTCTTC | CASSPRTSGPLPYNEQFF
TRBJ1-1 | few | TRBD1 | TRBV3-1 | TGTGCCAGCAGGGGACAGGGGAGCCCTGAAGCTTTCTTT | CASRGQGSPEAFF
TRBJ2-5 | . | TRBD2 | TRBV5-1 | TGCGCCAGCAGCAGGACCCCGGGACTAGCGGAAGAGACCCAGTACTTC | CASSRTPGLAEETQYF
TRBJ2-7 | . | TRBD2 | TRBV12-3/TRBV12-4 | TGTGCCAGCACCGCGGGACTAGCGGGAGGTTGGGAGCAGTACTTC | CASTAGLAGGWEQYF
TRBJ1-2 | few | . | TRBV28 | TGTGCCAGCAGTTTTAGGGGGAATCGGGGCTACACCTTC | CASSFRGNRGYTF
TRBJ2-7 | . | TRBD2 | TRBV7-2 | TGTGCCAGCAGCTTTTCGGCTAGCGGGTCCTCCTACGAGCAGTACTTC | CASSFSASGSSYEQYF
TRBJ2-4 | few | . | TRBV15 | TGTGCCACCAGCAGAGAATCGGGAAGGACCGCCAAAAACATTCAGTACTTC | CATSRESGRTAKNIQYF
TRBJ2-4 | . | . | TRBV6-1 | TGTGCCAGCAGCCAACTGTCTGGGGACATTCAGTACTTC | CASSQLSGDIQYF
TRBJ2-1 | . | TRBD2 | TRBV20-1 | TGCAGTGCCCCGGGGGTAGCGGGAGGGTCCTACAATGAGCAGTTCTTC | CSAPGVAGGSYNEQFF
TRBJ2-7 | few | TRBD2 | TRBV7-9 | TGTGCCAGCAGCCCTCCGGGAGGGCTCTCCTACGAGCAGTACTTC | CASSPPGGLSYEQYF
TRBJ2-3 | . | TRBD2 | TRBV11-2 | TGTGCCAGCAGCTTCCCCGGACTAGCGGGAGCGATAGATACGCAGTATTTT | CASSFPGLAGAIDTQYF
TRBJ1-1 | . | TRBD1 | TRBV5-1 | TGCGCCAGCAGCGTGGACAGGGGAATAGGCACTGAAGCTTTCTTT | CASSVDRGIGTEAFF
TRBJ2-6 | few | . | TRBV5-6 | TGTGCCAGCAGCTTATTCGGGGCTGGGGCCAACGTCCTGACTTTC | CASSLFGAGANVLTF
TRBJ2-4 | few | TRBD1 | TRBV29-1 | TGCAGCGTCACCTCAACAGGGGTGACCAAAAACATTCAGTACTTC | CSVTSTGVTKNIQYF
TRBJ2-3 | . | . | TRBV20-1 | TGCAGTGCCAAAAGACCAACCGGTACAATTGGGAGCACAGATACGCAGTATTTT | CSAKRPTGTIGSTDTQYF
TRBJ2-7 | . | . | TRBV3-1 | TGTGCCAGCAGCCAACCACGGGGGACCAACGAGCAGTACTTC | CASSQPRGTNEQYF
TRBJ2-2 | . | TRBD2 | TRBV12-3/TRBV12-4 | TGTGCCAGCAGGAGACTAGCGGAGGGCACCGGGGAGCTGTTTTTT | CASRRLAEGTGELFF
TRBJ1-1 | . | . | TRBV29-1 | TGCAGCGTTGAAGATCTAGCGGAAAGGGCTTTCTTT | CSVEDLAERAFF
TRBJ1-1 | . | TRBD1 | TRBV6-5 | TGTGCCAGCAGTTTGAACTTCCGGGACAGGGGCCCACACACTGAAGCTTTCTTT | CASSLNFRDRGPHTEAFF
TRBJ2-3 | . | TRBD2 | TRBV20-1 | TGCAGTGCTAGAGTGGGGGGTACTACGCGGGAGGACGATACGCAGTATTTT | CSARVGGTTREDDTQYF
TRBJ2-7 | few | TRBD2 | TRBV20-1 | TGCAGTGCTCGCGGGAGGGAGAGTTCATACGAGCAGTACTTC | CSARGRESSYEQYF
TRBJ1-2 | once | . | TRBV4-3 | TGCGCCAGCAGCCAAGAGGGACTCGTCCGGGACACATGGGCTAACTATGGCTACACCTTC | CASSQEGLVRDTWANYGYTF
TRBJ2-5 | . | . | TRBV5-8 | TGTGCCAGCAGCCCGCTTGCGGGGCAGCAAGAGACCCAGTACTTC | CASSPLAGQQETQYF
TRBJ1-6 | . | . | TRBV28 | TGTGCCAGCAGTTTGGCCCCAGCGTATAATTCACCCCTCCACTTT | CASSLAPAYNSPLHF
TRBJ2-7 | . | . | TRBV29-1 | TGCAGCGTTGCGGGGCAGGGCGGCGAGCGGTACTTC | CSVAGQGGERYF
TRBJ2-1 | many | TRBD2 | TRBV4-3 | TGCGCCAGCAGCCAAGTTGGTAGCGGGAGGGCCTTGGGAAATGAGCAGTTCTTC | CASSQVGSGRALGNEQFF
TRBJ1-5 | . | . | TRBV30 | TGTGCCTGGAGTGGGGGGCGGGGCAATCAGCCCCAGCATTTT | CAWSGGRGNQPQHF
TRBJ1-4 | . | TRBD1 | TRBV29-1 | TGCAGCGTTGTAAGGGGACAGGGGGCAGATGAAAAACTGTTTTTT | CSVVRGQGADEKLFF
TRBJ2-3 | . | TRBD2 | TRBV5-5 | TGTGCCAGCAGCCTACTAGCGGGAGTCACAGATACGCAGTATTTT | CASSLLAGVTDTQYF
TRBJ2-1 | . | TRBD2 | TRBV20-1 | TGCAGTGCCCGACCTAGCGGGAGTGGGTCCTACAATGAGCAGTTCTTC | CSARPSGSGSYNEQFF
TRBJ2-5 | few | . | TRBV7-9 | TGTGCCAGTGGGACCCAGTCAGATGCCCAGTACTTC | CASGTQSDAQYF
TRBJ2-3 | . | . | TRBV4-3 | TGCGCCAGCAGCCAAGATTGGAGACACACAGATACGCAGTATTTT | CASSQDWRHTDTQYF
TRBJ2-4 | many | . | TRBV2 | TGTGCCAGCAGTGGACCGGGGGTGAACATTCAGTACTTC | CASSGPGVNIQYF
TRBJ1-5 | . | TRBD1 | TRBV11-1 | TGTGCCAGCAGCTTAGATTTGGGACAGGGGGCGCGAGATCAGCCCCAGCATTTT | CASSLDLGQGARDQPQHF
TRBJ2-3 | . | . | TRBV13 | TGTGCCAGCAGCTTTGATCTGGGATCGGATACGCAGTATTTT | CASSFDLGSDTQYF
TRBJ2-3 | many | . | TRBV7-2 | TGTGCCAGCAGCTTAGCGGGGGGTGTGGATACGCAGTATTTT | CASSLAGGVDTQYF
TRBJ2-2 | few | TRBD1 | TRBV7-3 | TGTGCCAGCAGCTCCACGGGACAGCAAAACACCGGGGAGCTGTTTTTT | CASSSTGQQNTGELFF